This record concerns one T cell receptor (beta chain) sequence. Its antigen is not known. The junction departs from the called germline gene at one end, perhaps through a read error. Germline CDR1 MGHRA, CDR2 YSYEKL. The CDR3 runs 16 residues. The sample belongs to a study of T cell repertoires in cytomegalovirus infection. Study details: TCR beta signatures that were public indicated CMV infection and matching HLA type.

Findings and limits, study-wide: Dominant in the ex vivo response were TCR beta clonotypes restricted by HLA-C and specific for CMV. CMV carriers having the relevant HLA were flagged by cumulative public TCR beta family frequency.

In TCRdb, the reads were re-called with MiXCR into one record per CDR3 protein. The table has under 850,000 distinct CDR3 sequences, under 40% seen once. Material for sequencing was PBMCs. The chain carries TRBV4-1 and TRBJ2-3; 13 bases fit TRBD2. The TCR comes from a human donor in good health (CMV status not recorded). Some clones in this sample may be carry-over from other donors' samples. The CDR3 DNA reads as TGTGCCAGCAGCCAAGTACTAGCGGGGGGGCAAGATACGCAGTATTTT. Translation gives CASSQVLAGGQDTQYF.